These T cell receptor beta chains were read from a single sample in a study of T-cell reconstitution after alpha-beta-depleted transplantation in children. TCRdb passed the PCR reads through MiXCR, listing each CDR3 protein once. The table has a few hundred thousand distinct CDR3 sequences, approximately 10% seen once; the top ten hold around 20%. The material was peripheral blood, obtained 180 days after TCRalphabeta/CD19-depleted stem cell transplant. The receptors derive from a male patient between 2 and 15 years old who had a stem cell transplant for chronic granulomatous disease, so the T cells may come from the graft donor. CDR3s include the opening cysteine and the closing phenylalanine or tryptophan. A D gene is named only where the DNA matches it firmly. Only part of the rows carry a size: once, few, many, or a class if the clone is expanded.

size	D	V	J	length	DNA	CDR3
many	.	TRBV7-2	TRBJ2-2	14	TGTGCCAGCTCTAGCATACGTGACACCGGGGAGCTGTTTTTT	CASSSIRDTGELFF
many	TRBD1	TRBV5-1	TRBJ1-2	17	TGCGCCAGCAGCTCTTCGACCCTGGGACAGGCCACCTATGGCTACACCTTC	CASSSSTLGQATYGYTF
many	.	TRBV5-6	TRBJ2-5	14	TGTGCCAGCAGCTTTTGGGGTGGGGGAGAGACCCAGTACTTC	CASSFWGGGETQYF
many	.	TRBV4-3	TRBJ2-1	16	TGCGCCAGCAGCCAAGAGGGCAGGATCTCCTACAATGAGCAGTTCTTC	CASSQEGRISYNEQFF
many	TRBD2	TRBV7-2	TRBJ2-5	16	TGTGCCAGCAGGGGAACGGGGGGAAGGTACCAAGAGACCCAGTACTTC	CASRGTGGRYQETQYF
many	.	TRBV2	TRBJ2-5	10	TGTGCCACCCTGGAGGAGACCCAGTACTTC	CATLEETQYF
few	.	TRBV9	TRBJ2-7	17	TGTGCCAGCAGCCCGAGCCGATCGCGAATTTTTAGCTACGAGCAGTACTTC	CASSPSRSRIFSYEQYF
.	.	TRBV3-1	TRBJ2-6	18	TGTGCCAGCTGCCAAGATGGAGGCAGGATCTCTGGGGCCAACGTCCTGACTTTC	CASCQDGGRISGANVLTF
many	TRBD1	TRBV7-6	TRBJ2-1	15	TGTGCCAGCAGCTCACGACAGGGGGCACACGATGAGCAGTTCTTC	CASSSRQGAHDEQFF
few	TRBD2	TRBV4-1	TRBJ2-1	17	TGCGCCAGCAGCCTCCCGGTCGGGAGGAGCTCCTACAATGAGCAGTTCTTC	CASSLPVGRSSYNEQFF
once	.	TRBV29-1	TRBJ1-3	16	TGCAGCGTTGAAGATCTTCCGGAGCTCTCTGGAAACACCATATATTTT	CSVEDLPELSGNTIYF
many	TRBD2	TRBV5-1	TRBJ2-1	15	TGCGCCAGCAGTTGGGGGAGGGTTGGGATCAATGAGCAGTTCTTC	CASSWGRVGINEQFF
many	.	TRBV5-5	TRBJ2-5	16	TGTGCCAGCAGCCTTCGGGCCCAGCACATCCAAGAGACCCAGTACTTC	CASSLRAQHIQETQYF
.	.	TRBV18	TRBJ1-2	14	TGTGCCAGCTCACCAGTCCCCCTGGATCCTGGCTACACCTTC	CASSPVPLDPGYTF
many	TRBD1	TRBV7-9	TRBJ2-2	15	TGTGCCAGCAGCAAGACCGGGACAGGGCCCGGGGAGCTGTTTTTT	CASSKTGTGPGELFF
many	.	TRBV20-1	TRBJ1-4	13	TGCAGTGCTAGTGGGACAAGTAATGAAAAACTGTTTTTT	CSASGTSNEKLFF
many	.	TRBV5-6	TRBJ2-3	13	TGTGCCAGCACCACTTCGTATTCAGATACGCAGTATTTT	CASTTSYSDTQYF
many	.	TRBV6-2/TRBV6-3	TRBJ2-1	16	TGTGCCAGCAGTTACTGGGACCCACTCTCGGACAATGAGCAGTTCTTC	CASSYWDPLSDNEQFF
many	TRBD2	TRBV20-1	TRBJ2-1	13	TGCAGTGCTAACGCCGGGACTAGAAATGAGCAGTTCTTC	CSANAGTRNEQFF
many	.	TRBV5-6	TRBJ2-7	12	TGTGCCAGCAGCTTGGGGGCGAGGGAGCAGTACTTC	CASSLGAREQYF
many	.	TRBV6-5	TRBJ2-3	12	TGTGCCAGCAGCCCGTCCCGAGATACGCAGTATTTT	CASSPSRDTQYF
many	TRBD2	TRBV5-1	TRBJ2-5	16	TGCGCCAGCAGCCCCGAGGGACTAGCGGGGTTAGAGACCCAGTACTTC	CASSPEGLAGLETQYF
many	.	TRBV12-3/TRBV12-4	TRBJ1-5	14	TGTGCCAGCACCGCCGGTAATAGCAATCAGCCCCAGCATTTT	CASTAGNSNQPQHF
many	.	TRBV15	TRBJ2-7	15	TGTGCCACCAGCAGCGATGACAGGCGAGACTACGAGCAGTACTTC	CATSSDDRRDYEQYF
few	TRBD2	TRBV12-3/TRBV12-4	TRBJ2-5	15	TGTGCCAGCAGCTTAGCGGGGACCCCCCAAGAGACCCAGTACTTC	CASSLAGTPQETQYF
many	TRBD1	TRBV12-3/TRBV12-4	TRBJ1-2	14	TGTGCCAGCAGCAGACAGGGTGGCGACTATGGCTACACCTTC	CASSRQGGDYGYTF
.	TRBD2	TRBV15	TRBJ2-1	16	TGTGCCACCAGCAGGGGACTAGCGGGAGGGTACAATGAGCAGTTCTTC	CATSRGLAGGYNEQFF
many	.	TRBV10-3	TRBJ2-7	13	TGTGCCAGCTTAGGGGGTAATACCTACGAGCAGTACTTC	CASLGGNTYEQYF
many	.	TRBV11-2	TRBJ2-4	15	TGTGCCAGCAGCTTACTACTCGGGAGCCAAAACATTCAGTACTTC	CASSLLLGSQNIQYF
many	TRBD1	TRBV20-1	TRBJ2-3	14	TGCAGTGCCACTATCGGGACAGGCACAGATACGCAGTATTTT	CSATIGTGTDTQYF
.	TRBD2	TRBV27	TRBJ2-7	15	TGTGCCAGCAGCCATACTAGCGGGAGGGCCGGAGAGCAGTACTTC	CASSHTSGRAGEQYF
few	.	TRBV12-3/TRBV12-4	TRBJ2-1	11	TGTGCCAGCAGTTTTCGAGACGAACAGTTCTTC	CASSFRDEQFF
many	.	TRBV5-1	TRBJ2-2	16	TGCGCCAGCAGCTTGGGACTACCAATGAACACCGGGGAGCTGTTTTTT	CASSLGLPMNTGELFF
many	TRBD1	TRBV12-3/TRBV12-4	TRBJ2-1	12	TGTGCCAGCAGTCCGACAGGGGATGAGCAGTTCTTC	CASSPTGDEQFF
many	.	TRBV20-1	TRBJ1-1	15	TGCAGTGCTAGAGATCCAGGGGCCGTCAGGCGTGTAGCTTTCTTT	CSARDPGAVRRVAFF
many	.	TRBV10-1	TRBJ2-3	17	TGCGCCAGCAGTGAGTCGCAGGGTGGAGGGTACACAGATACGCAGTATTTT	CASSESQGGGYTDTQYF
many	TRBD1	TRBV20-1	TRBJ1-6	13	TGCAGTGCTAGCCGGACAGGGGGTGCACCCCTCCACTTT	CSASRTGGAPLHF
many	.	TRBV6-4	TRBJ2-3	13	TGTGCCAGCGGTCGACAAAGCACAGATACGCAGTATTTT	CASGRQSTDTQYF
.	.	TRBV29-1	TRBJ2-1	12	TGCAGCGTTGGACAGGGAGGCCATGAGCAGTTCTTC	CSVGQGGHEQFF
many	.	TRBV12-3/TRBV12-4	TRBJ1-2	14	TGTGCCAGCACCCGGGCAGGGACGGGCTATGGCTACACCTTC	CASTRAGTGYGYTF
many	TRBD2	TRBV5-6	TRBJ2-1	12	TGTGCCAGCAGCAGGGCGGGAGGGGAGCAGTTCTTC	CASSRAGGEQFF
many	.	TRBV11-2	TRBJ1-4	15	TGTGCCAGCAGCCAGTCCCGGGACCCCAAAGGAAAACTGTTTTTT	CASSQSRDPKGKLFF
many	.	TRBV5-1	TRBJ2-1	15	TGCGCCAGCAGCTTGGAACTAGCACGATACAATGAGCAGTTCTTC	CASSLELARYNEQFF
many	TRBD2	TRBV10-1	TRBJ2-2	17	TGCGCCAGCAGTGACCTTAATCCTAGCGGGAGTTCAGGGGAGCTGTTTTTT	CASSDLNPSGSSGELFF
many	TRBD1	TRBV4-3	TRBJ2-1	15	TGCGCCAGCAGCCAAGATGGGACAGGGGTGTATGAGCAGTTCTTC	CASSQDGTGVYEQFF
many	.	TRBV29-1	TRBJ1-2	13	TGCAGCGTTGAAGAATCCCTGAAGTATGGCTACACCTTC	CSVEESLKYGYTF
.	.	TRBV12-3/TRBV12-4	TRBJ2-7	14	TGTGCCAGCAGTTTGGGCAGGGGGGCCGACGAGCAGTACTTC	CASSLGRGADEQYF
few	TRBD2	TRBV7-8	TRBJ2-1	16	TGTGCCAGCAGCTTAAGACTAGCGGGGGACTACAATGAGCAGTTCTTC	CASSLRLAGDYNEQFF